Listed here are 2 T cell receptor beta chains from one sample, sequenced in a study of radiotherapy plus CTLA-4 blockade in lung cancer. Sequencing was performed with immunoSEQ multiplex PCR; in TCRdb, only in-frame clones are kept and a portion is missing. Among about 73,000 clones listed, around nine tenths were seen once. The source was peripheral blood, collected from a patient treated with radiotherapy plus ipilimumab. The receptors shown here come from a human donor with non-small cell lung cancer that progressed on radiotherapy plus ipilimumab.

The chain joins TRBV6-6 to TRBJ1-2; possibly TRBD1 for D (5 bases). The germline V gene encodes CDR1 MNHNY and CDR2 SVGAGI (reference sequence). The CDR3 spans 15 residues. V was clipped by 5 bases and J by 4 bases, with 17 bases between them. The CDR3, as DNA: TGTGCCAGCAGTAATTCGGGACGCGTAAGCTATGGCTACACCTTC. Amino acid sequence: CASSNSGRVSYGYTF.

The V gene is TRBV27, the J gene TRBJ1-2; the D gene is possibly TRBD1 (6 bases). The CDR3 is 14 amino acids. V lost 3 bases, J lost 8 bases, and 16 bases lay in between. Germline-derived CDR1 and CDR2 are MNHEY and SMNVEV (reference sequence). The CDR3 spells CASSFPLTGKGYTF. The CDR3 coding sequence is TGTGCCAGCAGTTTTCCTCTGACAGGTAAGGGCTACACCTTC.